The 18 T cell receptor beta chains given below trace back to one sample, sequenced in a study of T cell responses to AZD1222 COVID-19 vaccine. Sequencing used immunoSEQ multiplex PCR; TCRdb keeps in-frame clones, though not all of them. The profile shows 150,000 or so clones, about nine tenths of them singletons. Specimen: peripheral blood, collected 28 days after the second AZD1222 dose. The receptors originated from an adult who received the AZD1222 COVID-19 vaccine.

The chain uses TRBV7-3 and TRBJ2-5; 8 bases fit TRBD2. CDR1 SGHTA and CDR2 FQGTGA come from the germline V gene. With 5 bases clipped from V and 4 bases from J, the junction kept 9 bases outside the gene matches. The CDR3 contains 15 residues. The DNA for the CDR3 is TGTGCCAGCAGCCCGGGAGGGACTAGAGTAGAGACCCAGTACTTC. This encodes CASSPGGTRVETQYF.

The chain has TRBV2 and TRBJ1-3, with D perhaps matching TRBD1 (6 bases). Germline assignment: CDR1 SNHLY and CDR2 FYNNEI. The V gene lost 6 bases and the J gene lost 3 bases, with 12 bases spanning the gap. This CDR3 has 14 amino acids. This chain's CDR3 is CASSKGGGGNTIYF. As DNA, the CDR3 is TGTGCCAGCAGCAAAGGGGGGGGTGGAAACACCATATATTTT.

The DNA for the CDR3 is TGTGCTAGTGGTTTAGGGACAGGGGCTTCGTCAGGAAACACCATATATTTT. Translating it yields CASGLGTGASSGNTIYF. The chain carries TRBV12-5 and TRBJ1-3; 10 bases are a match to TRBD1. Germline loops: CDR1 LGHNT, CDR2 FRNRAP. V shed 3 bases and J 4 bases; nucleotides not matched to a gene: 9. This CDR3 has 17 residues.

V gene TRBV4-2 combines with J gene TRBJ2-3; D remains unclear. Germline V lookup: CDR1 LGHNA, CDR2 YNFKEQ. Between the trimmed V and J ends, which lost 0 bases and 6 bases, there was a span of 13 bases. The CDR3 is 15 residues long. CDR3 protein: CASSQDQLSRDTQYF. For the CDR3, the DNA is TGTGCCAGCAGCCAAGATCAACTCAGTAGGGATACGCAGTATTTT.

V gene TRBV20-1 combines with J gene TRBJ1-1, with D uncertain. From germline, CDR1 is DFQATT and CDR2 SNEGSKA (reference sequence). The ends were cut back, 3 bases at V and 4 bases at J, with 6 bases in the middle. The CDR3 totals 11 residues. The CDR3, as DNA: TGCAGTGCTAGTACGGTCACTGAAGCTTTCTTT. Translated, it gives CSASTVTEAFF.

In this sample, this clone turned up once. V is TRBV4-1 and J is TRBJ1-2, with 8 bases matching TRBD1. Germline-derived CDR1 and CDR2 are MGHRA and YSYEKL. V shed 4 bases, J shed 8 bases, and the junction held 12 bases outside the gene matches. The CDR3 sequence is 15 residues long. The CDR3 region has the DNA TGCGCCAGCAGCCTTGGACAGGGAGACGGAATCGGCTACACCTTC. This translates into CASSLGQGDGIGYTF.

This chain joins TRBV11-2 and TRBJ2-2; possibly TRBD2 for D (6 bases). CDR1 and CDR2 from the germline V gene are SGHAT and FQNNGV. The CDR3 runs to 14 residues. Deletions cut 3 bases from V and 3 bases from J, with 8 bases between. The CDR3 nucleotides read TGTGCCAGCAGCTTTAGCGGCTACACCGGGGAGCTGTTTTTT. This sequence encodes CASSFSGYTGELFF. The variable domain in full, with the rest retrieved from reference TRBV11-2 and TRBJ2-2, is EAGVAQSPRYKIIEKRQSVAFWCNPISGHATLYWYQQILGQGPKLLIQFQNNGVVDDSQLPKDRFSAERLKGVDSTLKIQPAKLEDSAVYLCASSFSGYTGELFFGEGSRLTVL.

J is TRBJ1-6 and V is TRBV6-1; 8 positions match TRBD1. CDR1 is MNHNS, CDR2 SASEGT, per germline. This CDR3 contains 16 residues. V gave up 0 bases and J gave up 7 bases; unmatched junction bases: 5. CDR3 nucleotide sequence: TGTGCCAGCAGTGAAGCGATCGGACAGGGAAATTCACCCCTCCACTTT. Residues: CASSEAIGQGNSPLHF.

This chain links TRBV24-1 with TRBJ1-4, with TRBD1 matching 7 bases. Trimming at V came to 4 bases and at J to 0 bases, leaving 4 bases not matched to a gene. The CDR3 covers 16 residues. Germline CDR1 reads KGHDR; CDR2 reads SFDVKD. The CDR3 reads CATSEGGTATNEKLFF. CDR3 nucleotides: TGTGCCACCAGTGAGGGGGGGACAGCAACTAATGAAAAACTGTTTTTT.

The chain carries TRBV27 and TRBJ1-1; TRBD1 is a possible D gene (5 bases). The CDR3 length is 14 residues. Trimming left V 5 bases short and J 4 bases short, with 14 bases between. Germline-derived CDR1 and CDR2 are MNHEY and SMNVEV (reference sequence). The CDR3: CASSMKGGGTEAFF. In DNA, the CDR3 is TGTGCCAGCAGTATGAAGGGCGGGGGCACTGAAGCTTTCTTT.

The chain carries TRBV18 and TRBJ2-1; D is undetermined. V was shortened by 0 bases and J by 6 bases, with 3 bases between the two germline ends. Germline V gene sequence: CDR1 KGHSH, CDR2 LQKENI. The CDR3 runs to 12 residues. This CDR3 is CASSPPINEQFF. The CDR3 DNA sequence: TGTGCCAGCTCACCACCGATCAATGAGCAGTTCTTC. Full variable domain (outside the CDR3, taken from reference TRBV18 and TRBJ2-1): NAGVMQNPRHLVRRRGQEARLRCSPMKGHSHVYWYRQLPEEGLKFMVYLQKENIIDESGMPKERFSAEFPKEGPSILRIQQVVRGDSAAYFCASSPPINEQFFGPGTRLTVL.

This clone came up once. The V and J genes are TRBV3-1 (or the pseudogene TRBV3-2) and TRBJ2-7; no clear D gene. Trimming left V 5 bases short and J 2 bases short, with 7 bases between. Germline values: CDR1 LGHDT, CDR2 YNNKEL (reference sequence). This CDR3 region has 12 residues. The CDR3 protein is CASSAFPYEQYF. The CDR3 coding sequence is TGTGCCAGCAGCGCTTTTCCCTACGAGCAGTACTTC.

The chain carries TRBV5-1 and TRBJ2-7; tentatively, D is TRBD1 or TRBD2 (5 bases each). CDR1 and CDR2 (germline): SGHRS, YFSETQ. Deletions cut 4 bases from V and 4 bases from J, with 18 bases between. The CDR3 contains 15 residues. The DNA of the CDR3 is TGCGCCAGCAGCGCCTCAGGGAGCCGAAGTTACGAGCAGTACTTC. Translated: CASSASGSRSYEQYF.

The CDR3 DNA reads TGTGCCAGCAGCGCCCGACTTGCTAGCACAGATACGCAGTATTTT. This gives the protein CASSARLASTDTQYF. The chain joins TRBV9 to TRBJ2-3; D is undetermined. Trimming cost V 3 bases and J 0 bases, with 11 bases left between them. This CDR3 has 15 amino acids. The germline V gene encodes CDR1 SGDLS and CDR2 YYNGEE.

The V gene is TRBV5-8, the J gene TRBJ2-7, with a weak D call TRBD1 (5 bases). The CDR3 is 14 residues long. V was cut by 2 bases and J by 7 bases, with 16 bases left in between. The germline V gene encodes CDR1 SGHTS and CDR2 YDEGEE. The CDR3 coding sequence is TGTGCCAGCAGCTTCCCTAGGGGTGTGAGGGAGCAGTACTTC. It yields the protein CASSFPRGVREQYF.

The chain recombines TRBV7-3 with TRBJ1-2; 9 bases align to TRBD1. V gave up 2 bases and J gave up 7 bases; unmatched junction bases: 5. Looked up from germline, CDR1 is SGHTA and CDR2 is FQGTGA. CDR3 length equals 14 residues. The CDR3 sequence: CASSLGTGTGGYTF. DNA for the CDR3: TGTGCCAGCAGCTTAGGGACAGGGACGGGTGGCTACACCTTC.

This clone occurred once. The genes are TRBV10-3 and TRBJ2-2; D gene unclear. The length of the CDR3 is 12 residues. With 6 bases removed from V and 7 bases from J, the gap between germline ends came to 9 bases. Germline V gives CDR1 ENHRY, CDR2 SYGVKD. Here the CDR3 DNA reads TGTGCCATCAGGGTGATTGACGGGGAGCTGTTTTTT. Its protein product is CAIRVIDGELFF.

The chain combines TRBV6-5 with TRBJ1-2, with D possibly matching TRBD1 (6 bases). Germline CDR1 and CDR2: MNHEY and SVGAGI. V was trimmed by 0 bases and J by 10 bases, leaving 6 bases between them. The CDR3 length is 11 residues. Here the CDR3 reads CASSYSGAYTF. The CDR3 nucleotides are TGTGCCAGCAGTTACTCGGGGGCCTACACCTTC.